This T cell receptor beta chain was captured in a study of cytomegalovirus exposure and HLA in healthy donors. The PCR made use of 60 Vbeta and 13 Jbeta primers. The method was immunoSEQ multiplex PCR; TCRdb's version includes in-frame clones alone and lacks a portion of them. The sample holds over 150,000 clones; roughly three quarters are singletons and the top ten take over 1.1%. Concerning this clone: The antigen is not known.

Study-wide results and caveats: Per published accounts, TCR beta sequences correctly predicted the HLA-A and HLA-B alleles of most subjects.

Sequences were obtained from PBMCs. The origin of this receptor is a man between 60 and 70 years old in good health and CMV-seronegative.

The CDR3 is CASSQGLWGLAGGAETQYF. The CDR3 bases are TGTGCCAGCAGCCAAGGCCTTTGGGGGCTAGCGGGGGGGGCAGAGACCCAGTACTTC. The chain combines TRBV4-2 with TRBJ2-5; 12 bases map to TRBD2. After removal of 1 base from V and 4 bases from J, the junction contained 13 bases not matched to a gene. CDR1 is LGHNA and CDR2 is YNFKEQ in the germline V gene. The CDR3 has 19 residues.